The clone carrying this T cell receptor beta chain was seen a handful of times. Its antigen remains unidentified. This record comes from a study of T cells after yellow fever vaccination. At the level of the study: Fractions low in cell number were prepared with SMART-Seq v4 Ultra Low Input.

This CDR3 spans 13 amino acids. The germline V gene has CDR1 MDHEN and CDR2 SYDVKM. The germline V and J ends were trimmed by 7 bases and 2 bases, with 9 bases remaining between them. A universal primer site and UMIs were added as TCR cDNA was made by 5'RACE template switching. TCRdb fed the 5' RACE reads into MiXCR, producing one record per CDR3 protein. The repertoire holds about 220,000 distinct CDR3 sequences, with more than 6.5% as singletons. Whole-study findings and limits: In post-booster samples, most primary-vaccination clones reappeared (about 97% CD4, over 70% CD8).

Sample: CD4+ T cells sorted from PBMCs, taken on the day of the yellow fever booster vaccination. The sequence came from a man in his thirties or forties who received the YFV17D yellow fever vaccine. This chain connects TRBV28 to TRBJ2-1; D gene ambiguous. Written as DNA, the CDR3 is TGTGCCAGCACTGGTACTCCCTACAATGAGCAGTTCTTC. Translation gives CASTGTPYNEQFF.